The sequence of this T cell receptor (beta chain) was determined in a study of T cells in Graves' hyperthyroidism and ophthalmopathy. The source material, RNA transcripts, was used to amplify TCR beta CDR3 regions. An initial round of RT-PCR targeting the TCR CDR3 relied on the HTBI primer set. Via MiXCR, TCRdb re-called the multiplex PCR reads, giving one row per CDR3 protein. The repertoire holds about 330,000 distinct CDR3 sequences, roughly 13% seen once, with approximately 35% in the top ten. At least ten counts were recorded for this clonotype. The target antigen is unknown. V dropped 2 bases and J dropped 2; count of bases not matched to a gene: 10. The CDR3 runs to 17 residues. Germline assignment: CDR1 MNHEY and CDR2 SVGAGI. Findings and caveats of the study: Ophthalmopathy and stable hyperthyroidism were separated by a 13 V-J model. Most clonotypes expanded in the thyroid (above 0.001) were also present in blood.

The receptor was isolated from a woman aged 40 to 55 with Graves' ophthalmopathy. The J gene is TRBJ2-3, the V gene TRBV6-5, with 7 nucleotides matching TRBD2. The sequenced material came from blood. CDR3 protein: CASSYQAGAGTTDTQYF. CDR3 sequence (DNA): TGTGCCAGCAGTTACCAGGCGGGAGCAGGGACCACAGATACGCAGTATTTT.